Presented here are 7 T cell receptor beta chains from one specimen sequenced in a study of T cell responses to AZD1222 COVID-19 vaccine. Data came from immunoSEQ multiplex PCR; TCRdb stores just in-frame clones and leaves some out. Seen here are about 170,000 clones, 85% to 90% observed once, and the top ten hold approximately 4%. Sample: peripheral blood, taken 28 days after the second dose of the MenACWY control vaccine. Receptors originate from an adult who received the MenACWY meningococcal vaccine as a control.

This clone was recorded only once. V gene TRBV29-1 combines with J gene TRBJ1-2; a possible D gene is TRBD1 (5 bases). Trimming removed 2 bases from V and 4 bases from J, with 17 bases in between. CDR3 size: 15 residues. Germline assignment: CDR1 SQVTM and CDR2 ANQGSEA. CDR3 sequence (DNA): TGCAGCGTTGAAAAAAGAAAGGGGTACAGCTATGGCTACACCTTC. Its translation is CSVEKRKGYSYGYTF.

In its sample, this clone was seen once. The V call is TRBV19, the J call TRBJ1-1, with a tentative D call TRBD1 (5 bases). Trimming took 8 bases from V and 2 from J, leaving 18 bases between them. Germline-derived CDR1 and CDR2 are LNHDA and SQIVND (reference sequence). CDR3 length: 15 amino acids. CDR3 nucleotide sequence: TGTGCCAGTCAATCGAAGGCAACAGGTAACACTGAAGCTTTCTTT. This codes for CASQSKATGNTEAFF.

V is TRBV28 and J is TRBJ1-2, with D perhaps TRBD1 (5 bases). V was cut by 3 bases and J by 4 bases, with 15 bases left in between. Germline lookup yields CDR1 MDHEN and CDR2 SYDVKM. The CDR3 contains 15 residues. CDR3: CASSLGKLGGYGYTF. In nucleotides, the CDR3 is TGTGCCAGCAGTTTGGGCAAACTCGGGGGCTATGGCTACACCTTC.

The chain joins TRBV2 to TRBJ1-3; 7 bases are a match to TRBD1. The CDR3 has 16 residues. The germline CDR1 and CDR2 sequences are SNHLY and FYNNEI. J was trimmed by 4 bases and V by 4 bases; bases with no gene match: 10. The CDR3 region is CASSVLQGRFGNTIYF. In DNA, the CDR3 is TGTGCCAGCAGTGTATTACAGGGGAGGTTCGGAAACACCATATATTTT.

The chain has TRBV18 and TRBJ2-7; D is unresolved. Germline CDR1 reads KGHSH; CDR2 reads LQKENI. This CDR3 spans 14 amino acids. Trimming shortened V by 0 bases and J by 2 bases, and 8 bases separated the two germline ends. The CDR3 protein is CASSPPNSPYEQYF. For the CDR3, the DNA is TGTGCCAGCTCACCACCCAACAGTCCCTACGAGCAGTACTTC.

The gene calls are TRBV7-2 and TRBJ1-5, with 10 bases fitting TRBD1. The CDR3 loop spans 15 amino acids. Germline-derived CDR1 and CDR2 are SGHTA and FQGNSA. V dropped 3 bases and J dropped 1; count of bases not matched to a gene: 0. CDR3 in amino acids: CASSLTGGSNQPQHF. CDR3 bases: TGTGCCAGCAGCTTGACAGGGGGCAGCAATCAGCCCCAGCATTTT.

The chain recombines TRBV14 with TRBJ2-3; D call uncertain. The length of the CDR3 is 16 residues. CDR1 and CDR2 from the germline V gene are SGHDN and FVKESK. V was pared by 3 bases and J by 3 bases, with 16 bases between. Here the CDR3 reads CASSQTRPIGTDTQYF. In DNA, the CDR3 is TGTGCCAGCAGCCAGACCCGACCCATAGGTACAGATACGCAGTATTTT.